The 20 T cell receptor beta chains below all came from one sample that was sequenced in a study of shared clonotypes between healthy human individuals. Data came from immunoSEQ multiplex PCR; TCRdb stores just in-frame clones and leaves some out. Here the sample spans about 690,000 clones, about 90% being singletons. Sequencing was carried out using memory CD8+ T cells from PBMCs. Noted subset: CD45RO+ cells pooled with CCR7-negative TemRA cells. Source of these receptors: a young man in good health. Some clones in this sample may be carry-over from other donors' samples.

This clone was counted a single time. The rearrangement joins TRBV9 to TRBJ2-2; D perhaps matches TRBD2 (5 bases). This CDR3 contains 17 residues. V was pared by 0 bases and J by 7 bases, with 19 bases between. The germline CDR1 and CDR2 sequences are SGDLS and YYNGEE. The CDR3 nucleotides read TGTGCCAGCAGCGTAGATATGGTGAACGCGGGTGGCGGGGAGCTGTTTTTT. It yields the protein CASSVDMVNAGGGELFF.

The V gene is TRBV11-2, the J gene TRBJ2-3; 7 bases are a match to TRBD2. This CDR3 region has 15 residues. Germline CDR1 is SGHAT and CDR2 is FQNNGV. V lost 1 base, J lost 2 bases, and 3 bases stayed unmatched. The CDR3 bases are TGTGCCAGCAGCTTAGCGGGGGACTACACAGATACGCAGTATTTT. Its translation is CASSLAGDYTDTQYF.

V usage is TRBV7-2 and J usage is TRBJ2-7; D perhaps matches TRBD1 (5 bases). Germline V gives CDR1 SGHTA, CDR2 FQGNSA. This CDR3 is 14 amino acids long. Trimming cost V 6 bases and J 7 bases, with 19 bases left between them. CDR3 in amino acids: CASSRRDPRGEQYF. CDR3 bases: TGTGCCAGCAGTCGCAGGGATCCAAGAGGAGAGCAGTACTTC.

This chain connects TRBV4-2 to TRBJ1-5, with 10 bases matching TRBD1. CDR3 length: 14 residues. Per the germline V gene, CDR1 is LGHNA and CDR2 is YNFKEQ. Trimming took 8 bases from V and 1 from J; bases not matched to a gene: 2. CDR3 in DNA: TGTGCCAGCGGGGGACAGGGGAGCAATCAGCCCCAGCATTTT. It yields the protein CASGGQGSNQPQHF.

The CDR3 sequence: CASTLGQGWTEAFF. The CDR3 nucleotides are TGTGCCAGTACTCTGGGACAGGGATGGACTGAAGCTTTCTTT. This chain links TRBV19 with TRBJ1-1; TRBD1 matches at 9 bases. The CDR3 loop spans 14 amino acids. Germline CDR1 LNHDA, CDR2 SQIVND (reference sequence). The ends lost 7 bases at V and 5 bases at J; junction bases unmatched: 8.

V and J are TRBV6-5 and TRBJ2-7; D is unresolved. The CDR3 covers 11 residues. V was shortened by 6 bases and J by 3 bases, with 6 bases between the two germline ends. The V gene's germline CDR1 is MNHEY and CDR2 SVGAGI. CDR3 loop: CASRLGYEQYF. As DNA, the CDR3 is TGTGCCAGCAGATTAGGCTACGAGCAGTACTTC.

V usage is TRBV10-3 and J usage is TRBJ1-3; 9 positions agree with TRBD1. Germline V gives CDR1 ENHRY, CDR2 SYGVKD. The V segment lost 7 bases and the J segment 1 base; nucleotides outside the gene matches: 8. This CDR3 contains 16 residues. The CDR3 sequence: CAITGTGNSSGNTIYF. The CDR3 coding sequence is TGTGCCATCACCGGGACAGGGAATAGTTCTGGAAACACCATATATTTT.

The V call is TRBV27, the J call TRBJ1-4; tentatively, D is TRBD1 (5 bases). Germline V gene data show CDR1 as MNHEY and CDR2 as SMNVEV (reference sequence). The CDR3 contains 15 residues. V dropped 0 bases and J dropped 4 bases, with 9 bases sitting between them. CDR3 DNA: TGTGCCAGCAGTTTATCGGGGGGAATTAATGAAAAACTGTTTTTT. It codes for CASSLSGGINEKLFF.

This chain joins TRBV27 and TRBJ2-7, with 8 positions matching TRBD1. Germline-derived CDR1 and CDR2 are MNHEY and SMNVEV (reference sequence). Trimming removed 7 bases from V and 3 bases from J; junction bases left unmatched: 11. The CDR3 extends over 15 amino acids. The CDR3 protein is CASTLSPGGDYEQYF. DNA for the CDR3: TGTGCCAGCACCCTTTCCCCAGGGGGCGACTACGAGCAGTACTTC.

The gene calls are TRBV15 and TRBJ2-7; 8 nucleotides agree with TRBD2. CDR3 size: 17 residues. With V trimmed by 0 bases and J by 6 bases, 13 bases remained unmatched. Germline V CDR1 and CDR2: LNHNV, YYDKDF (reference sequence). The CDR3 sequence: CATSRDRPGGPGTEQYF. The DNA for the CDR3 is TGTGCCACCAGCAGAGATCGTCCGGGAGGGCCGGGCACCGAGCAGTACTTC.

The rearrangement uses TRBV5-4 and TRBJ2-3, with D tentatively TRBD2 (6 bases). CDR3 length: 13 amino acids. Trimming took 6 bases from V and 4 from J, leaving 12 bases between them. The germline V gene has CDR1 SGHNT and CDR2 YYREEE (reference sequence). Here the CDR3 DNA reads TGTGCCAGCACCTGGGGGGTGGCAGATACGCAGTATTTT. This translates into CASTWGVADTQYF. Full variable domain (missing parts from reference TRBV5-4 and TRBJ2-3): ETGVTQSPTHLIKTRGQQVTLRCSSQSGHNTVSWYQQALGQGPQFIFQYYREEENGRGNFPPRFSGLQFPNYSSELNVNALELDDSALYLCASTWGVADTQYFGPGTRLTVL.

The chain combines TRBV2 with TRBJ1-1; 8 nucleotides agree with TRBD1. The CDR3 is made up of 14 amino acids. Germline V gene sequence: CDR1 SNHLY, CDR2 FYNNEI. V lost 6 bases and J lost 1; bases outside the gene matches: 4. The CDR3 region is CASSAGTGNTEAFF. CDR3 sequence (DNA): TGTGCCAGCAGCGCCGGGACAGGGAACACTGAAGCTTTCTTT.

V usage is TRBV4-1 and J usage is TRBJ2-3; 11 positions agree with TRBD2. V dropped 3 bases and J dropped 5; count of bases not matched to a gene: 7. This CDR3 is built from 16 residues. Germline CDR1 reads MGHRA; CDR2 reads YSYEKL. This CDR3 is CASSHLAGGVVDTQYF. For the CDR3, the DNA is TGCGCCAGCAGCCACCTAGCGGGAGGTGTAGTAGATACGCAGTATTTT.

The V call is TRBV28, the J call TRBJ1-2; D unresolved. Germline V gene sequence: CDR1 MDHEN, CDR2 SYDVKM. The length of the CDR3 is 11 residues. V shed 5 bases and J shed 10 bases, with 11 bases lying between them. The CDR3 DNA reads as TGTGCCAGCAGTCCTGGACTGACCTACACCTTC. This translates into CASSPGLTYTF.

The CDR3 loop reads CASSLTGTSGSSYNEQFF. The CDR3 DNA is TGTGCCAGCAGCTTAACCGGGACTAGCGGGTCCTCCTACAATGAGCAGTTCTTC. The chain uses TRBV9 and TRBJ2-1; 12 bases align to TRBD2. V shed 4 bases, J shed 0 bases, and the junction held 8 bases outside the gene matches. The CDR3 consists of 18 residues. Germline V gives CDR1 SGDLS, CDR2 YYNGEE.

The rearrangement uses TRBV7-8 and TRBJ1-5; no firm D call. V shed 1 base and J shed 5 bases, with 6 bases lying between them. The CDR3 length is 13 residues. Germline V gene data show CDR1 as SGHVS and CDR2 as FQNEAQ. Here the CDR3 DNA reads TGTGCCAGCAGCTTAGGCGGGGATCAGCCCCAGCATTTT. This encodes CASSLGGDQPQHF.

The chain carries TRBV9 and TRBJ2-1; TRBD2 is a possible D gene (6 bases). V was pared by 3 bases and J by 6 bases, with 13 bases between. Per germline, CDR1 SGDLS and CDR2 YYNGEE. This CDR3 is 14 amino acids long. The CDR3 here is CASSGTSLLNEQFF. The CDR3 DNA sequence: TGTGCCAGCAGCGGAACTAGCCTGCTCAATGAGCAGTTCTTC.

The V gene is TRBV28, the J gene TRBJ2-3; 7 bases map to TRBD2. The CDR3 extends over 19 amino acids. CDR1 and CDR2 from the germline V gene are MDHEN and SYDVKM. V shed 5 bases and J 4 bases; nucleotides not matched to a gene: 21. This chain's CDR3 is CASSQTVAGGLGLADTQYF. As DNA, the CDR3 is TGTGCCAGCAGTCAGACAGTTGCCGGGGGGTTAGGTTTGGCAGATACGCAGTATTTT.

The V and J genes are TRBV6-5 and TRBJ2-3; possible D gene TRBD1, 6 bases. This CDR3 has 15 amino acids. Looked up from germline, CDR1 is MNHEY and CDR2 is SVGAGI. V lost 4 bases, J lost 0 bases, and 11 bases lay in between. CDR3 bases: TGTGCCAGCAGTTCCGGACAGTTTAGCACAGATACGCAGTATTTT. Protein product: CASSSGQFSTDTQYF.

V usage is TRBV19 and J usage is TRBJ2-5; no firm D call. Trimming shortened V by 3 bases and J by 1 base, and 15 bases separated the two germline ends. CDR1 LNHDA and CDR2 SQIVND come from the germline V gene (reference sequence). The CDR3 loop spans 16 amino acids. CDR3 residues: CASSIETGWGQETQYF. As DNA, the CDR3 is TGTGCCAGTAGTATCGAAACCGGTTGGGGCCAAGAGACCCAGTACTTC.